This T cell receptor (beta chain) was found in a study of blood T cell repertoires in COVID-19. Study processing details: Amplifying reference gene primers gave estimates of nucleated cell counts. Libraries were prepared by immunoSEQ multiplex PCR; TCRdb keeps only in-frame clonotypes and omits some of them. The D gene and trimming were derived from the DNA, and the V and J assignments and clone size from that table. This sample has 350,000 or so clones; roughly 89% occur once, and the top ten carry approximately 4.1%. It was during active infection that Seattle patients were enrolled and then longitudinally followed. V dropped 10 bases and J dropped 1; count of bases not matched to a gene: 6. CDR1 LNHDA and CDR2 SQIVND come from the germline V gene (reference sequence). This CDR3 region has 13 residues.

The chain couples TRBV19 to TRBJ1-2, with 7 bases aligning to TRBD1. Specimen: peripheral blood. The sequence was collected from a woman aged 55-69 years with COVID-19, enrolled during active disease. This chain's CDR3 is CATGDRLNYGYTF. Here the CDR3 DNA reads TGTGCCACCGGGGACAGACTTAACTATGGCTACACCTTC.